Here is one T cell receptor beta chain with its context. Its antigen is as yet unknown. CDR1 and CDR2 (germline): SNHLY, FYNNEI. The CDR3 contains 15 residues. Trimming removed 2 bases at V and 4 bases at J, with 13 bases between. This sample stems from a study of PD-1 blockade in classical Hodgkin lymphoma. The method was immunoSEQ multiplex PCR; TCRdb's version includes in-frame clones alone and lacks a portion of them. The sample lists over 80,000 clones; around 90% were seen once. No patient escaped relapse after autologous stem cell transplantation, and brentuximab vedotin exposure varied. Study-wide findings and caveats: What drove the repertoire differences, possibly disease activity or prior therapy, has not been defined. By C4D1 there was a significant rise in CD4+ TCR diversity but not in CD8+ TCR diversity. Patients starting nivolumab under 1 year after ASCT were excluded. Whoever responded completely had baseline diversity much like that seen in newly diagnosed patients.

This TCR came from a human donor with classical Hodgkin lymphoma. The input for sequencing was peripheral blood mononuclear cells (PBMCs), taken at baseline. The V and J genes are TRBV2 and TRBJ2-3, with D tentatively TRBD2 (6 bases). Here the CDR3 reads CASSEFNGRSDTQYF. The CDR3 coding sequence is TGTGCCAGCAGTGAATTCAACGGGAGATCAGATACGCAGTATTTT.